This T cell receptor beta chain originates from a study of blood T cell repertoires in COVID-19. About the study: Whether acute or convalescent, the COVID-19 samples came from the United States, Italy and Spain. T cells, B-cell-depleted T cells, or PBMCs supplied cDNA or gDNA.

Methods used by the authors: The assay estimated nucleated cells by amplifying reference gene primers. The table came from immunoSEQ multiplex PCR; TCRdb's copy has only in-frame clones and leaves some out. V and J calls and clone size follow that table, whereas D and trimming were derived from the DNA. This sample has fewer than 110,000 clones; approximately 88% occur once, and the top ten carry 3.5%. CDR3 size: 14 residues. Germline CDR1 reads SGHTA; CDR2 reads FQGTGA. After removal of 4 bases from V and 4 bases from J, the junction contained 6 bases not matched to a gene. This clonotype originated in a woman aged 60 to 75 with acute or convalescent COVID-19. This chain uses TRBV7-3 with TRBJ1-1, with 7 bases aligning to TRBD1. Sequenced material: peripheral blood. CDR3 DNA sequence: TGTGCCAGCAGCTCTTCAGGGGGGATCACTGAAGCTTTCTTT. Its translation is CASSSSGGITEAFF.